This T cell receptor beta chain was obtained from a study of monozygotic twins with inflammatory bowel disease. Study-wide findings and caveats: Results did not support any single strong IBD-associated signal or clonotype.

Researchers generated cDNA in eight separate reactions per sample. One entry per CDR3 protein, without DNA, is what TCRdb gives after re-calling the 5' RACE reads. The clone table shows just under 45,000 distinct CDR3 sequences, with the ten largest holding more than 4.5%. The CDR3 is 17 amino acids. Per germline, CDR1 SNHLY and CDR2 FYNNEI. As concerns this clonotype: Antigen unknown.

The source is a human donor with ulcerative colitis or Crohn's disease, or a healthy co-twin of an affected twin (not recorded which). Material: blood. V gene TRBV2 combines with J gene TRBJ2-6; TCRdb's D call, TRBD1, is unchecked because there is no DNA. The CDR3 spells CASRADSPGAGANVLTF.